Following are 27 T cell receptor beta chains from one sample sequenced in a study of shared clonotypes between healthy human individuals. Assay: immunoSEQ multiplex PCR; the TCRdb copy retains only in-frame clones and omits some. The sample comprises some 1,400,000 clones, approximately 96% of which are singletons, and over 1% rests with the top ten. The sequencing input was naive CD4+ T cells sorted from blood. Regarding subset: CD45RA+ positively selected. Every receptor here comes from a young man in good health.

This chain joins TRBV6-6 and TRBJ1-3; TRBD1 is a possible D gene (5 bases). V lost 5 bases, J lost 4 bases, and 12 bases lay in between. Germline-derived CDR1 and CDR2 are MNHNY and SVGAGI (reference sequence). This CDR3 is 14 amino acids long. The CDR3 nucleotides are TGTGCCAGCAGTCACGGGGGTCAGGGAAACACCATATATTTT. The encoded protein is CASSHGGQGNTIYF.

The chain has TRBV5-4 and TRBJ1-5, with 7 positions matching TRBD1. V shed 3 bases and J 2 bases; nucleotides not matched to a gene: 2. In germline, CDR1 is SGHNT, CDR2 YYREEE (reference sequence). This CDR3 contains 14 residues. CDR3 residues: CASSSGQGNQPQHF. The CDR3, as DNA: TGTGCCAGCAGCTCCGGACAGGGCAATCAGCCCCAGCATTTT.

Comments on this clone: This CDR3 is also generated by other DNA sequences in the sample. The chain carries TRBV18 and TRBJ2-7; TRBD2 agrees at 11 bases. The CDR3 consists of 14 residues. In germline, CDR1 is KGHSH, CDR2 LQKENI. J was trimmed by 3 bases and V by 4 bases; bases with no gene match: 2. The CDR3 spells CASSRLAGGYEQYF. Written as DNA, the CDR3 is TGTGCCAGCTCACGCCTAGCGGGAGGCTACGAGCAGTACTTC.

The rearrangement joins TRBV27 to TRBJ1-4, with a weak D call TRBD1 (5 bases). With 3 bases removed from V and 0 bases from J, the gap between germline ends came to 14 bases. CDR3 length: 17 residues. The germline gives CDR1 MNHEY, CDR2 SMNVEV (reference sequence). DNA for the CDR3: TGTGCCAGCAGTTTTACATTTGGGGGAGCAACTAATGAAAAACTGTTTTTT. It yields the protein CASSFTFGGATNEKLFF.

The rearrangement links TRBV5-1 to TRBJ2-7; 9 bases are a match to TRBD1. CDR1 SGHRS and CDR2 YFSETQ come from the germline V gene. CDR3 size: 16 residues. The V segment lost 4 bases and the J segment 3 bases; nucleotides outside the gene matches: 11. The CDR3 nucleotides are TGCGCCAGCAGCAATCACAGGGGGCAGGACTACTACGAGCAGTACTTC. Its translation: CASSNHRGQDYYEQYF.

This chain links TRBV7-9 with TRBJ2-3; 9 nucleotides agree with TRBD2. The CDR3 spans 15 residues. V lost 6 bases and J lost 7; bases outside the gene matches: 11. Germline V gene data show CDR1 as SEHNR and CDR2 as FQNEAQ (reference sequence). The CDR3 sequence is CASRFTGTSTNTQYF. For the CDR3, the DNA is TGTGCCAGCAGATTTACCGGGACTAGCACGAATACGCAGTATTTT.

The chain joins TRBV19 to TRBJ1-5, with 9 bases fitting TRBD1. The V and J ends lost 6 bases and 5 bases, in that order; junction bases with no gene match: 8. Germline CDR1 LNHDA, CDR2 SQIVND (reference sequence). The length of the CDR3 is 15 residues. CDR3 DNA sequence: TGTGCCAGTAGCAACGACAGGGGGAGGGATCAGCCCCAGCATTTT. It specifies CASSNDRGRDQPQHF.

The chain combines TRBV7-9 with TRBJ1-1; D unresolved. CDR1 and CDR2 (germline): SEHNR, FQNEAQ (reference sequence). The CDR3 totals 16 residues. Trimming shortened V by 1 base and J by 3 bases, and 15 bases separated the two germline ends. The DNA of the CDR3 is TGTGCCAGCAGCTTAGGGGTCCGGGGAACGTACACTGAAGCTTTCTTT. This encodes CASSLGVRGTYTEAFF.

This chain connects TRBV5-4 to TRBJ2-1; 10 nucleotides align to TRBD2. The CDR3 extends over 14 amino acids. The germline gives CDR1 SGHNT, CDR2 YYREEE (reference sequence). V lost 0 bases to trimming and J lost 7 bases; unmatched junction nucleotides: 1. CDR3 amino acids: CASSLALAGNEQFF. CDR3 bases: TGTGCCAGCAGCTTGGCACTAGCGGGGAATGAGCAGTTCTTC.

In the case of this clone: At the DNA level, this CDR3 is encoded by other sequences in the same sample as well. The chain has TRBV18 and TRBJ1-1, with D possibly matching TRBD1 (5 bases). The CDR3 covers 14 residues. Between the trimmed V and J ends, which lost 3 bases and 0 bases, there was a span of 8 bases. In germline, CDR1 is KGHSH, CDR2 LQKENI. The CDR3 DNA reads TGTGCCAGCTCACCGGGACCGTTGAACACTGAAGCTTTCTTT. Amino acid sequence: CASSPGPLNTEAFF. The full variable domain, with the rest looked up from reference TRBV18 and TRBJ1-1, is NAGVMQNPRHLVRRRGQEARLRCSPMKGHSHVYWYRQLPEEGLKFMVYLQKENIIDESGMPKERFSAEFPKEGPSILRIQQVVRGDSAAYFCASSPGPLNTEAFFGQGTRLTVV.

On this clone itself: One end of the junction fails to match germline, which may point to a read error. The same CDR3 also results from other DNA sequences found in this sample. This sequence joins TRBV29-1 and TRBJ2-2; possible D gene TRBD1, 6 bases. This CDR3 spans 14 amino acids. The V gene's germline CDR1 is SQVTM and CDR2 ANQGSEA. The CDR3 coding sequence is TGCAGCGTGGGGGACACCCCAGACACTGGGGAGCTGTTTTTT. This gives the protein CSVGDTPDTGELFF.

This clone was picked up a small number of times. The rearrangement links TRBV5-6 to TRBJ1-5; 8 bases align to TRBD1. Losses at the gene ends were 4 bases for V and 2 bases for J; bases not matched to a gene: 5. The V gene's germline CDR1 is SGHDT and CDR2 YYEEEE. The CDR3 is 15 residues long. CDR3 in amino acids: CASSLQGGGNQPQHF. Here the CDR3 DNA reads TGTGCCAGCAGCCTACAGGGGGGAGGCAATCAGCCCCAGCATTTT.

This clone was observed once. This chain links TRBV5-8 with TRBJ1-4; D gene ambiguous. The length of the CDR3 is 15 residues. The V gene lost 3 bases and the J gene lost 5 bases, with 14 bases spanning the gap. CDR1 and CDR2 (germline): SGHTS, YDEGEE. CDR3 coding DNA: TGTGCCAGCAGCTCTGGCGACACGAGGAATGAAAAACTGTTTTTT. This translates into CASSSGDTRNEKLFF.

V and J are TRBV7-2 and TRBJ1-4; the D gene is possibly TRBD1 (6 bases). This CDR3 comprises 15 residues. CDR1 is SGHTA and CDR2 is FQGNSA in the germline V gene. Trimming left V 5 bases short and J 7 bases short, with 17 bases between. The CDR3 spells CASSPWGQGREKLFF. DNA of the CDR3: TGTGCCAGCAGCCCCTGGGGGCAGGGTCGTGAAAAACTGTTTTTT.

With respect to this clone: Additional DNA sequences in this sample encode the identical CDR3. The chain links TRBV5-5 to TRBJ2-1; no definite D call. CDR3 length equals 13 residues. The V end was cut by 0 bases, the J end by 7 bases, with 8 bases between. Germline V gene sequence: CDR1 SGHKS, CDR2 YYEKEE (reference sequence). CDR3 DNA: TGTGCCAGCAGCTTGGTCGGAGCTAATGAGCAGTTCTTC. This gives the protein CASSLVGANEQFF.

This chain joins TRBV15 and TRBJ2-1; 8 nucleotides align to TRBD1. Germline loops: CDR1 LNHNV, CDR2 YYDKDF (reference sequence). V gave up 5 bases and J gave up 10 bases; unmatched junction bases: 4. The length of the CDR3 is 12 residues. Here the CDR3 DNA reads TGTGCCACCAGCCCGGACAGGGCCGAGCAGTTCTTC. It is translated as CATSPDRAEQFF.

The genes are TRBV7-2 and TRBJ2-7, with D perhaps TRBD1 (5 bases). V was clipped by 5 bases and J by 1 base, with 9 bases between them. The CDR3 is 13 residues long. Germline V gives CDR1 SGHTA, CDR2 FQGNSA. The CDR3 sequence: CASSQTESYEQYF. The DNA of the CDR3 is TGTGCCAGCAGCCAGACAGAGTCCTACGAGCAGTACTTC.

The chain links TRBV11-2 to TRBJ2-1, with D possibly being TRBD2 (6 bases). The germline V gene encodes CDR1 SGHAT and CDR2 FQNNGV. The V end was cut by 5 bases, the J end by 5 bases, with 16 bases between. This CDR3 is built from 15 residues. Here the CDR3 reads CASSPSGGENNEQFF. The CDR3 DNA is TGTGCCAGCAGCCCCTCCGGCGGGGAGAACAATGAGCAGTTCTTC.

This chain uses TRBV13 with TRBJ2-5; D assignment may be TRBD1 or TRBD2 (5 bases each). This CDR3 contains 16 residues. From germline, CDR1 is PRHDT and CDR2 FYEKMQ (reference sequence). V was shortened by 6 bases and J by 6 bases, with 23 bases between the two germline ends. CDR3: CASRINAEGRAKTQYF. The CDR3 nucleotides read TGTGCCAGCAGGATAAATGCAGAGGGGCGCGCGAAGACCCAGTACTTC.

The J gene is TRBJ2-7, the V gene TRBV5-8; D may be TRBD1 or TRBD2 (5 bases each). The germline CDR1 and CDR2 sequences are SGHTS and YDEGEE. The CDR3 runs to 18 residues. Trimming removed 5 bases at V and 4 bases at J, with 28 bases between. The DNA for the CDR3 is TGTGCCAGCAGTCTAAAACCCCAAATCGGGGCAGGACTGTACGAGCAGTACTTC. Its translation is CASSLKPQIGAGLYEQYF.

J is TRBJ2-1 and V is TRBV27; no clear D. The V gene's germline CDR1 is MNHEY and CDR2 SMNVEV (reference sequence). V was trimmed by 3 bases and J by 5 bases, leaving 8 bases between them. This CDR3 comprises 13 residues. The CDR3 protein is CASSFGIHNEQFF. Here the CDR3 DNA reads TGTGCCAGCAGTTTCGGCATCCACAATGAGCAGTTCTTC.

J is TRBJ2-5 and V is TRBV11-2; 11 positions match TRBD2. The CDR3 loop spans 16 amino acids. J gave up 3 bases and V 2 bases, and 5 bases lay outside the gene matches. Germline lookup yields CDR1 SGHAT and CDR2 FQNNGV. The CDR3 region is CASSLPFSGREETQYF. CDR3 in DNA: TGTGCCAGCAGCTTACCATTTAGCGGGAGGGAAGAGACCCAGTACTTC.

A remark on this clone: The same CDR3 arises from other DNA sequences in this sample as well. The V gene is TRBV19, the J gene TRBJ2-3, with unresolved D. The CDR3 consists of 11 residues. CDR1 is LNHDA, CDR2 SQIVND, per germline (reference sequence). V was pared by 3 bases and J by 6 bases, with 4 bases between. As DNA, the CDR3 is TGTGCCAGTAGTATTGGTGATACGCAGTATTTT. Translated, it gives CASSIGDTQYF.

This rearrangement joins TRBV7-2 to TRBJ2-3; D unclear. This CDR3 has 14 amino acids. Germline assignment: CDR1 SGHTA and CDR2 FQGNSA. Trimming took off 6 bases at V and 4 bases at J, with 14 bases between the two ends. The CDR3 spells CASRTRKTPDTQYF. The CDR3 bases are TGTGCCAGCAGGACCCGAAAAACCCCAGATACGCAGTATTTT.

The chain joins TRBV10-3 to TRBJ2-7; 8 bases map to TRBD2. The germline gives CDR1 ENHRY, CDR2 SYGVKD. This CDR3 region has 15 residues. The V segment lost 4 bases and the J segment 3 bases; nucleotides outside the gene matches: 8. For the CDR3, the DNA is TGTGCCATCAGTGTCCCAATAGCGGGAAACTACGAGCAGTACTTC. It translates to CAISVPIAGNYEQYF.

The genes are TRBV9 and TRBJ1-2, with D perhaps matching TRBD1 (5 bases). V was clipped by 4 bases and J by 8 bases, with 18 bases between them. The germline V gene encodes CDR1 SGDLS and CDR2 YYNGEE. The CDR3 has 14 residues. The CDR3 DNA reads as TGTGCCAGCAGCCCAAGTATAGCGAGGGGCGGCTACACCTTC. Protein sequence: CASSPSIARGGYTF.

CDR3 amino acids: CASSSNEQFF. In DNA form, the CDR3 reads TGTGCCAGCTCAAGCAATGAGCAGTTCTTC. V usage is TRBV18 and J usage is TRBJ2-1; D gene uncertain. With 5 bases removed from V and 6 bases from J, the gap between germline ends came to 2 bases. The length of the CDR3 is 10 residues. Germline loops: CDR1 KGHSH, CDR2 LQKENI.